This entry features one T cell receptor (beta chain) sequence. Its target is not known. These data belong to a study of blood T cells in healthy people across ages. V trimming: 4 bases; J trimming: 13 bases; junction bases outside the gene matches: 11. CDR1 MGHRA and CDR2 YSYEKL come from the germline V gene. This CDR3 comprises 13 residues. The authors ran a second PCR of about 6 to 12 cycles using a sample-barcoded 5' primer and a J-beta primer mix. TCRdb recomputed calls from the 5' RACE reads with MiXCR, one row per CDR3 protein. The data show some 1 million distinct CDR3 sequences, 40% to 55% seen once. Regarding the study as a whole: Because sorting was not performed, PBMCs prevented conclusive naive versus antigen-experienced comparison. With naive T cell percentage, TCR beta diversity showed a strong correlation.

Researchers isolated at least 6 million PBMCs per sample. No fewer than 6 micrograms of total RNA were isolated from every sample. The sample comprised blood. The receptor was isolated from a woman aged 55-75 years in good health. The V call is TRBV4-1, the J call TRBJ2-5, with 8 bases that match TRBD2. CDR3 protein: CASSPEGLEDAYF. CDR3 nucleotides: TGCGCCAGCAGCCCAGAGGGACTAGAGGACGCGTACTTC.